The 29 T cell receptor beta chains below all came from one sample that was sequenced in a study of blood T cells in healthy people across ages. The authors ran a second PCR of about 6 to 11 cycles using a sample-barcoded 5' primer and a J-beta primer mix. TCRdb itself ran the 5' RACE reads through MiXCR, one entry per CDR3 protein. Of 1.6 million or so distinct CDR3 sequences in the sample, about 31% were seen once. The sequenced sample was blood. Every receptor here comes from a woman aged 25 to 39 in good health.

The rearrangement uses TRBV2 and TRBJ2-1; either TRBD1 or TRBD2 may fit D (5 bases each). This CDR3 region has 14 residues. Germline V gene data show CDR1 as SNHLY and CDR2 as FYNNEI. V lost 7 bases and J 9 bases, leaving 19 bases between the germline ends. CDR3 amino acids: CASTWDRDLIEQFF. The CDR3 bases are TGTGCCAGCACTTGGGACCGAGATCTCATTGAGCAGTTCTTC.

CDR3 protein: CASSPQGLADAGNEQFF. Written as DNA, the CDR3 is TGTGCCAGCAGCCCCCAAGGACTAGCTGACGCGGGCAATGAGCAGTTCTTC. The chain uses TRBV7-9 and TRBJ2-1, with 8 positions matching TRBD2. Germline CDR1 is SEHNR and CDR2 is FQNEAQ (reference sequence). The CDR3 has 17 amino acids. The ends lost 5 bases at V and 6 bases at J; junction bases unmatched: 15. The full variable domain, with the rest looked up from reference TRBV7-9 and TRBJ2-1, is DTGVSQNPRHKITKRGQNVTFRCDPISEHNRLYWYRQTLGQGPEFLTYFQNEAQLEKSRLLSDRFSAERPKGSFSTLEIQRTEQGDSAMYLCASSPQGLADAGNEQFFGPGTRLTVL.

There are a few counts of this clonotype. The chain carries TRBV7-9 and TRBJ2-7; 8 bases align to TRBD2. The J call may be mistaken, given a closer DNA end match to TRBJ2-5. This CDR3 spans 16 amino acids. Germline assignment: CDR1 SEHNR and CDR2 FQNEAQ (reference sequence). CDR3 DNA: TGTGCCAGCAGCCGTCCCTTAGCGGGATTAGGGGAGACCCAGTACTTC. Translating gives CASSRPLAGLGETQYF.

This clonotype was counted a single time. DNA of the CDR3: TGTGCCAGTGGAGGGACAGGGACTTATGGCTACACCTTC. Residues: CASGGTGTYGYTF. The chain has TRBV11-2 and TRBJ1-2, with 9 positions matching TRBD1. Germline CDR1 SGHAT, CDR2 FQNNGV. The CDR3 has 13 amino acids. Trimming at V came to 9 bases and at J to 5 bases, leaving 7 bases not matched to a gene.

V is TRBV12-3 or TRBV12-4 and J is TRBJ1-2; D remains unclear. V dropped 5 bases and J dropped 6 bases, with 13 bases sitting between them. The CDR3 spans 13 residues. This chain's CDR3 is CASSLQVADGYTF. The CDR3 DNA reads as TGTGCCAGCAGTCTCCAGGTGGCTGATGGCTACACCTTC.

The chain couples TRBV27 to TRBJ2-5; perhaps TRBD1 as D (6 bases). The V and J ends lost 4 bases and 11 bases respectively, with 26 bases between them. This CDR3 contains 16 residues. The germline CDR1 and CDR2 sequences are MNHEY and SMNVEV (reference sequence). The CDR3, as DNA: TGTGCCAGCAGTTACTCCCCCAATAACAGGGCGGGTGAGCAGTACTTC. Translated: CASSYSPNNRAGEQYF.

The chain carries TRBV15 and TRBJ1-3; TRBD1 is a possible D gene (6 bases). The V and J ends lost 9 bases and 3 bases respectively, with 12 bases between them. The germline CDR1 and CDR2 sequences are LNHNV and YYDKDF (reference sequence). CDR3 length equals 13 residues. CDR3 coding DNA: TGTGCCACGGGACGGGGACATGGAAACACCATATATTTT. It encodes CATGRGHGNTIYF.

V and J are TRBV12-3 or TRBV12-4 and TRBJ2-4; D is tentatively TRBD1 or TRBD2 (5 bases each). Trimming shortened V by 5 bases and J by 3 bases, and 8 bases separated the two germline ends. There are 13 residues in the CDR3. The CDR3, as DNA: TGTGCCAGCAGTCGGGGCTTCAAAAACATTCAGTACTTC. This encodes CASSRGFKNIQYF.

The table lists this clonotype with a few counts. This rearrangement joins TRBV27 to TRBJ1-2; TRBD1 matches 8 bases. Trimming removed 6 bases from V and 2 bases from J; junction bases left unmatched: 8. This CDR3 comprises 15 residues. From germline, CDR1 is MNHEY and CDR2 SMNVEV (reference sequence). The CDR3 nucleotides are TGTGCCAGCAGCCCGAGGGGACAGGCCAACTATGGCTACACCTTC. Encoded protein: CASSPRGQANYGYTF.

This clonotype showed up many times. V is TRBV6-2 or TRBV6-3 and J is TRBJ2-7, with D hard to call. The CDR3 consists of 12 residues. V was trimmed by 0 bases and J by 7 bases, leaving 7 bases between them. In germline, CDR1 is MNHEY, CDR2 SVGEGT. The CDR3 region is CASSYSVKEQYF. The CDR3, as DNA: TGTGCCAGCAGTTACTCGGTGAAAGAGCAGTACTTC.

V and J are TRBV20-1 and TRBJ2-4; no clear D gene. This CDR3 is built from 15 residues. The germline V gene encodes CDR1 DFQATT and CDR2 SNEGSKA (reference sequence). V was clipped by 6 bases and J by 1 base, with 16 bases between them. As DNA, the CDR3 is TGCAGTGCCCTAACCGAGCCCAGGGCCAAAAACATTCAGTACTTC. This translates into CSALTEPRAKNIQYF.

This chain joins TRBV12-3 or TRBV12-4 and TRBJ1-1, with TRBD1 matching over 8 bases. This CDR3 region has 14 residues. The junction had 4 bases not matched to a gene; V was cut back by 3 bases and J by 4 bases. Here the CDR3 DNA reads TGTGCCAGCAGTTTCCGACAGGGGAGCACTGAAGCTTTCTTT. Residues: CASSFRQGSTEAFF.

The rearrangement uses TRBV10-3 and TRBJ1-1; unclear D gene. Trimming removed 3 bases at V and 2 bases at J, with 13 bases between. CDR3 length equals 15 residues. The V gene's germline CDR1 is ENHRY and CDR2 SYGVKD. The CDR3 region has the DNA TGTGCCATCAGTGATGCCCGCGTGGGTAACACTGAAGCTTTCTTT. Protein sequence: CAISDARVGNTEAFF.

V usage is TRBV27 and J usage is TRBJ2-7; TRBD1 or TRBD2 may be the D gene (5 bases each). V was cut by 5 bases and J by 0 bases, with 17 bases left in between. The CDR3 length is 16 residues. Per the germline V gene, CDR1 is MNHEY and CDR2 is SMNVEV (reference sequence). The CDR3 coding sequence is TGTGCCAGCAGTCCCCTGGGACCGATAAGCTCCTACGAGCAGTACTTC. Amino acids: CASSPLGPISSYEQYF.

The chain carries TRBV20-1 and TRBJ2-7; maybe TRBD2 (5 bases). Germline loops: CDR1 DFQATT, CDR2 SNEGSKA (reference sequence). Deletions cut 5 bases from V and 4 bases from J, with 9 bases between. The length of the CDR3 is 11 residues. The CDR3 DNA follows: TGCAGTGCTTACAGCGGATACGAGCAGTACTTC. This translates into CSAYSGYEQYF.

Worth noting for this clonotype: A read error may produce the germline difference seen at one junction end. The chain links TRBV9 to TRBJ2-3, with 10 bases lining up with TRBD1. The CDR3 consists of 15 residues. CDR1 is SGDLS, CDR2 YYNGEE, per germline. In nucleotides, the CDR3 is TGTGCCAGCAGCGGGGGGACAGGGGAGATAGATACGCTGTATTTT. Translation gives CASSGGTGEIDTLYF.

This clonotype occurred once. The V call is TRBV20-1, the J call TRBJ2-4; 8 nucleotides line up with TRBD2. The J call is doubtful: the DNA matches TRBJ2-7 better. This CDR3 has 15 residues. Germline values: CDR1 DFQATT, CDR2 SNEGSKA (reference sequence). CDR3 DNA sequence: TGCAGTGCTACGACAATAGCGGGGACAACCTACGAGCAGTACTTC. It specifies CSATTIAGTTYEQYF.

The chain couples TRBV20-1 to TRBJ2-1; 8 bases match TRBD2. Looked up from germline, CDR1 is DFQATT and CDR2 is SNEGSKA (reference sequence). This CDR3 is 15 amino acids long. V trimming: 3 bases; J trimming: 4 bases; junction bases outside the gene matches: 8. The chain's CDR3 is CSASARGGRYNEQFF. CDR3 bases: TGCAGTGCTAGCGCTCGGGGGGGCCGGTACAATGAGCAGTTCTTC.

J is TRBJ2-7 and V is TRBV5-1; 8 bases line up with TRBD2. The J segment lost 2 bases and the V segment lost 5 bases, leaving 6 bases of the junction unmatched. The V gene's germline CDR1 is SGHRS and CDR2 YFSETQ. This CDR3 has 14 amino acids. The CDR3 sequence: CASRASGPAYEQYF. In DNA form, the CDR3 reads TGCGCCAGCAGGGCTAGCGGGCCAGCCTACGAGCAGTACTTC.

DNA of the CDR3: TGTGCCAGCACCCAGGGGACAGGGCTTAATCAGCCCCAGCATTTT. This sequence encodes CASTQGTGLNQPQHF. This chain uses TRBV12-3 or TRBV12-4 with TRBJ1-5, with TRBD1 identical over 9 bases. CDR3 length equals 15 residues. Trimming removed 7 bases from V and 4 bases from J; junction bases left unmatched: 8.

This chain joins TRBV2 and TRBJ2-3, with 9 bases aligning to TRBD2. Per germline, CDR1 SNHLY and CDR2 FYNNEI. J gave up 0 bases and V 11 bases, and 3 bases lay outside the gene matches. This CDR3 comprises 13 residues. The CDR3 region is CACGRASTDTQYF. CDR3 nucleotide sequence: TGTGCCTGCGGGAGGGCTAGCACAGATACGCAGTATTTT.

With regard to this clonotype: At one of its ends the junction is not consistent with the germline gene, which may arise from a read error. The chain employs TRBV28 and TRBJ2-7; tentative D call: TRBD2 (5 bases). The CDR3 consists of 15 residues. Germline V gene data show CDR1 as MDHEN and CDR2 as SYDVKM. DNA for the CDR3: TGTGCCAGCAGTTTGTCGGCAGGACTCGGCTACGAGCTGTACTTC. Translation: CASSLSAGLGYELYF.

CDR3 in amino acids: CASSPLSNSRRDTQYF. As DNA, the CDR3 is TGTGCCAGCTCACCACTAAGTAACAGTCGTCGGGATACGCAGTATTTT. The chain has TRBV18 and TRBJ2-3, with D uncertain. Germline-derived CDR1 and CDR2 are KGHSH and LQKENI. V lost 1 base and J 6 bases, leaving 17 bases between the germline ends. CDR3 size: 16 residues.

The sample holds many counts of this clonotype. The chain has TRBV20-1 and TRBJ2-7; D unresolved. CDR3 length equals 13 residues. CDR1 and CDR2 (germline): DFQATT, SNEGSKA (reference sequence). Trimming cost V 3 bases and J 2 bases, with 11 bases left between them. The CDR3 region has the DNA TGCAGTGCTAGTAAAGATACCCCCTACGAGCAGTACTTC. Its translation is CSASKDTPYEQYF.

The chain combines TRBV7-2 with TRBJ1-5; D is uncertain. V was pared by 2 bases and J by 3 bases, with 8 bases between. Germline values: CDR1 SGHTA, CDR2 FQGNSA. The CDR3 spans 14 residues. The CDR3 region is CASSLFGANQPQHF. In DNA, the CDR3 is TGTGCCAGCAGCTTATTCGGAGCCAATCAGCCCCAGCATTTT. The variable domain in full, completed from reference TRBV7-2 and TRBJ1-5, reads GAGVSQSPSNKVTEKGKDVELRCDPISGHTALYWYRQSLGQGLEFLIYFQGNSAPDKSGLPSDRFSAERTGGSVSTLTIQRTQQEDSAVYLCASSLFGANQPQHFGDGTRLSIL.

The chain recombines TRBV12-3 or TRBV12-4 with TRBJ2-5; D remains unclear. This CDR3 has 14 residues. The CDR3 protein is CVGGLGPRSETQYF. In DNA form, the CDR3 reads TGTGTTGGCGGCCTTGGGCCTCGGTCGGAGACCCAGTACTTC.

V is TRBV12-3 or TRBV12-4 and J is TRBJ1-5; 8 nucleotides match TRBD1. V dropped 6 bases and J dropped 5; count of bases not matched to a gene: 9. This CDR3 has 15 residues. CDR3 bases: TGTGCCAGCAGCCATATGACAGGGGTCGATCAGCCCCAGCATTTT. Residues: CASSHMTGVDQPQHF.

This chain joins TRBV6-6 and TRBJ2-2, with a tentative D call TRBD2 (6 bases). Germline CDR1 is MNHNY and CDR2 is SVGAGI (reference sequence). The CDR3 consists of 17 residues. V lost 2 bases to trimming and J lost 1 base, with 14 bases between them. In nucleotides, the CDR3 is TGTGCCAGCAGTTACGACGGAGGGGAGCTGAACACCGGGGAGCTGTTTTTT. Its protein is CASSYDGGELNTGELFF.

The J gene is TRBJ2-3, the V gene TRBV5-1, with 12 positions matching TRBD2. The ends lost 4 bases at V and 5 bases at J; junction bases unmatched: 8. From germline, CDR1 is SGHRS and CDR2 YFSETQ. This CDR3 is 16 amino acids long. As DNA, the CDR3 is TGCGCCAGCAGCAAAGTGCTAGCGGGGGGGCAAGATACGCAGTATTTT. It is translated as CASSKVLAGGQDTQYF. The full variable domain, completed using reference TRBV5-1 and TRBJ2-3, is KAGVTQTPRYLIKTRGQQVTLSCSPISGHRSVSWYQQTPGQGLQFLFEYFSETQRNKGNFPGRFSGRQFSNSRSEMNVSTLELGDSALYLCASSKVLAGGQDTQYFGPGTRLTVL.